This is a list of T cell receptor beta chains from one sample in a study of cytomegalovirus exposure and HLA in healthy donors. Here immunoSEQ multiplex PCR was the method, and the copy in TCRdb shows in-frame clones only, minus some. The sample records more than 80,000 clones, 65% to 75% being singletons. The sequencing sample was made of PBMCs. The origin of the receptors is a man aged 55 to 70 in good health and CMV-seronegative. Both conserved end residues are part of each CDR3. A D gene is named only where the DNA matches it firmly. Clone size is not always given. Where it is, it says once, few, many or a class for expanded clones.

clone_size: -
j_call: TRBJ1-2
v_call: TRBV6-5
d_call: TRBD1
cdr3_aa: CASSYGTTGAGYTF
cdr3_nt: TGTGCCAGCAGTTACGGGACAACAGGGGCCGGCTACACCTTC

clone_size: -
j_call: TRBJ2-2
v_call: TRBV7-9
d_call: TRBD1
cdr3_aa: CASRILQGADGELFF
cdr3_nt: TGTGCCAGCAGGATTCTACAGGGGGCGGACGGGGAGCTGTTTTTT

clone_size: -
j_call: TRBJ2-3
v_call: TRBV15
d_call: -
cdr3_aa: CATSRAYSRLTDTQYF
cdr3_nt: TGTGCCACCAGCAGAGCATACAGTAGGTTAACAGATACGCAGTATTTT

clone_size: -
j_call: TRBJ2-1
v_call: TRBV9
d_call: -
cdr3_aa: CASSPPSNEQFF
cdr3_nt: TGTGCCAGCAGCCCCCCCAGCAATGAGCAGTTCTTC

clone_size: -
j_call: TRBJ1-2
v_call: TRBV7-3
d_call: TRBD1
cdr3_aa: CASSLTGQDYYGYTF
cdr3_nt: TGTGCCAGCAGCTTAACGGGACAGGATTACTATGGCTACACCTTC

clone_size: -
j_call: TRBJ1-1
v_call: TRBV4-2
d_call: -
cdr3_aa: CASSQEEGSTEAFF
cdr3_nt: TGTGCCAGCAGCCAAGAGGAGGGGAGCACTGAAGCTTTCTTT

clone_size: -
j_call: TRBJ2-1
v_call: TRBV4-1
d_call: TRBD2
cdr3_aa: CASSHILAGASGEQFF
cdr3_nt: TGCGCCAGCAGCCATATACTAGCGGGGGCCTCGGGTGAGCAGTTCTTC

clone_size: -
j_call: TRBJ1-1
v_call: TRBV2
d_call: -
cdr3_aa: CADQDTPGREAFF
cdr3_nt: TGTGCCGATCAAGACACCCCAGGTCGTGAAGCTTTCTTT

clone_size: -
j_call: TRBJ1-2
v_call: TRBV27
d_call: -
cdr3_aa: CASSSRGIGGYTF
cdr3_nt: TGTGCCAGCAGCTCGCGGGGGATTGGGGGCTACACCTTC

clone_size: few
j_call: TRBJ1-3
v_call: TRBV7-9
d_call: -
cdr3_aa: CSSSFVGNTIYF
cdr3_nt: TGTTCCAGCAGCTTCGTTGGAAACACCATATATTTT

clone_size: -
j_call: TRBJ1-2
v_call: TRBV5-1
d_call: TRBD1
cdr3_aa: CASSLVQGAWYGYTF
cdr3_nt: TGCGCCAGCAGCTTGGTTCAGGGGGCTTGGTATGGCTACACCTTC

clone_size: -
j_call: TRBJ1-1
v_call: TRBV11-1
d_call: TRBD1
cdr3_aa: CASSFIGRDREAFF
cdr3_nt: TGTGCCAGCAGCTTCATCGGGAGGGACAGAGAAGCTTTCTTT

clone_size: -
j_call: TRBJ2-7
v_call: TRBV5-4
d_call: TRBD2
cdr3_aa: CASSSVGGGLPYEQYF
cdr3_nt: TGTGCCAGCAGCTCCGTTGGGGGGGGTCTACCCTACGAGCAGTACTTC

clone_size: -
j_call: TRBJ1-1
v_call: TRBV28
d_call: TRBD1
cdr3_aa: CASRPPGQKAFF
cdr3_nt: TGTGCCAGCAGACCGCCGGGACAGAAAGCTTTCTTT

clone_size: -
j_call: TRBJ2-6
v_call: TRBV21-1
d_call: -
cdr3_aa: CASSKARQPLSGANVLTF
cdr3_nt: TGTGCCAGCAGCAAAGCTCGACAACCTCTCTCTGGGGCCAACGTCCTGACTTTC

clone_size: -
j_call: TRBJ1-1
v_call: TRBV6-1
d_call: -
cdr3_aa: CASSKKGGSAFF
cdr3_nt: TGTGCCAGCTCTAAAAAAGGGGGATCAGCTTTCTTT

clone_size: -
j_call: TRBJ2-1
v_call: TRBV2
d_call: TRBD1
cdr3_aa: CASRPGQGANNEQFF
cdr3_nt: TGTGCCAGCAGACCGGGACAGGGGGCAAACAATGAGCAGTTCTTC

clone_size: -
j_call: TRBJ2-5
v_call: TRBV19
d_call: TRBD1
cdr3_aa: CATRPGTGGETQYF
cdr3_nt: TGTGCCACCAGACCCGGGACAGGCGGGGAGACCCAGTACTTC

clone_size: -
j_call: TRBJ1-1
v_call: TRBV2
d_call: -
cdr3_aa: CASSPGHLNTEAFF
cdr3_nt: TGTGCCAGCAGCCCGGGACACCTGAACACTGAAGCTTTCTTT

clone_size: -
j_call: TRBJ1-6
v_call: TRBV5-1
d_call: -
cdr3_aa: CAIHPDRLSSYNSPLHF
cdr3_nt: TGCGCCATCCACCCGGACAGACTGAGCTCCTATAATTCACCCCTCCACTTT

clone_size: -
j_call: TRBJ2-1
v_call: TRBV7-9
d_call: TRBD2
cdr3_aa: CASSLVAGGSSYNEQFF
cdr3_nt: TGTGCCAGCAGCTTAGTGGCGGGGGGGAGCTCCTACAATGAGCAGTTCTTC

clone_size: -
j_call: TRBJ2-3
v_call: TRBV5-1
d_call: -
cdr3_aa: CASSITGYTDTQYF
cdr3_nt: TGCGCCAGCTCTATTACAGGGTACACAGATACGCAGTATTTT

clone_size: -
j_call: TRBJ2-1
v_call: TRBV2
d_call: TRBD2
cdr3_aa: CASSDPSGGTYNEQFF
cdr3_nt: TGTGCCAGCAGTGATCCTAGCGGGGGCACCTACAATGAGCAGTTCTTC

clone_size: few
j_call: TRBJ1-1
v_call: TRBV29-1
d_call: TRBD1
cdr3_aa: CSVGDRGNTEAFF
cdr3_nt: TGCAGCGTTGGGGACAGGGGGAACACTGAAGCTTTCTTT

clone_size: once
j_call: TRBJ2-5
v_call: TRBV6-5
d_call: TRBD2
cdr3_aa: CASRVAGVFQETQYF
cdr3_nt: TGTGCCAGCAGGGTAGCGGGGGTATTCCAAGAGACCCAGTACTTC

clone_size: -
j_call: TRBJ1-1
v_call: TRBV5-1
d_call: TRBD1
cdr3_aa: CASSSKTGANTEAFF
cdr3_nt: TGCGCCAGCAGCTCCAAGACAGGGGCTAACACTGAAGCTTTCTTT

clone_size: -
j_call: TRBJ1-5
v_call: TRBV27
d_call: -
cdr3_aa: CASSPQVAGPHSNQPQHF
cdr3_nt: TGTGCCAGCAGTCCCCAAGTCGCGGGACCTCATAGCAATCAGCCCCAGCATTTT

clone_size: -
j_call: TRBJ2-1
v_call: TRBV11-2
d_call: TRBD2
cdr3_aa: CASSPSGSSYNEQFF
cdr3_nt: TGTGCCAGCAGCCCTAGCGGAAGCTCCTACAATGAGCAGTTCTTC

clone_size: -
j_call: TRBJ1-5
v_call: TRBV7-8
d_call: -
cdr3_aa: CASSSGTRGAQPQHF
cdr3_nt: TGTGCCAGCAGCTCAGGTACCAGGGGAGCACAGCCCCAGCATTTT

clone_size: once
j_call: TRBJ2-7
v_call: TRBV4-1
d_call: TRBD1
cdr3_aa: CASRHTPGQGHEQYF
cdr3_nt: TGCGCCAGCAGACACACCCCGGGACAGGGGCACGAGCAGTACTTC

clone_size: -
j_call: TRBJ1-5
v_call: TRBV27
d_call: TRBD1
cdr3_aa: CASSLGQGRYQPQHF
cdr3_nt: TGTGCCAGCAGCCTGGGACAGGGGAGGTATCAGCCCCAGCATTTT

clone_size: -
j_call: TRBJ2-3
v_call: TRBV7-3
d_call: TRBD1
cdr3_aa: CASSPGQGVDTQYF
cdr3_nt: TGTGCCAGCAGCCCCGGACAGGGGGTGGATACGCAGTATTTT

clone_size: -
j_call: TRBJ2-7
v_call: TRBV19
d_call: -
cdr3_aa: CASSPRTARSYEQYF
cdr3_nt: TGTGCCAGTAGCCCTCGGACAGCCCGCTCCTACGAGCAGTACTTC

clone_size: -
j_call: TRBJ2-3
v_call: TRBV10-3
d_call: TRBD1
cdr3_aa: CAIRDRITDTQYF
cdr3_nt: TGTGCCATCCGGGACAGAATCACAGATACGCAGTATTTT

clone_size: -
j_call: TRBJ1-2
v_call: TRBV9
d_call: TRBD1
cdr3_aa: CASSVAGQGASGGYTF
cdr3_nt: TGTGCCAGCAGCGTAGCCGGACAGGGCGCGTCAGGTGGCTACACCTTC

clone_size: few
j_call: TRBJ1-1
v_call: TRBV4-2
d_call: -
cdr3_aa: CASSPGPRSTEAFF
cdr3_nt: TGTGCCAGCAGCCCAGGGCCCCGGAGTACTGAAGCTTTCTTT

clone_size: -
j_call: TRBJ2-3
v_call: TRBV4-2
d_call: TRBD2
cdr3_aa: CASSQEAPGGANTQYF
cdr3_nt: TGTGCCAGCAGCCAAGAGGCTCCGGGGGGGGCCAATACGCAGTATTTT

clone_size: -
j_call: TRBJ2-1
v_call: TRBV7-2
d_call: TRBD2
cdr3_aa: CASSLDGRGARNEQFF
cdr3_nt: TGTGCCAGCAGCCTAGACGGGCGGGGGGCTCGCAATGAGCAGTTCTTC

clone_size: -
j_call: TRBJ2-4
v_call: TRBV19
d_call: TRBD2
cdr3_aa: CASSRRLAGGTAKNIQYF
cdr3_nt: TGTGCCAGTAGTAGGAGACTAGCGGGGGGGACGGCCAAAAACATTCAGTACTTC

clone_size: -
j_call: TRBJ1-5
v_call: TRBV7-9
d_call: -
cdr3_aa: CASSRFGGENQPQHF
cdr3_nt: TGTGCCAGCAGCAGATTTGGGGGGGAAAATCAGCCCCAGCATTTT

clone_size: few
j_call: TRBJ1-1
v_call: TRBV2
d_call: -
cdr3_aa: CASSEWAGAEAFF
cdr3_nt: TGTGCCAGCAGTGAATGGGCTGGTGCTGAAGCTTTCTTT

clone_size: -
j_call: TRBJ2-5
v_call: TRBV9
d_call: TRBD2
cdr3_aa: CASSFRTSGGLEWEQETQYF
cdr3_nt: TGTGCCAGCAGCTTCCGGACTAGCGGGGGCCTAGAATGGGAACAAGAGACCCAGTACTTC

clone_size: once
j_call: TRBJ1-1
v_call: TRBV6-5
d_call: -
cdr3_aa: CASSEEGTEAFF
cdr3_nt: TGTGCCAGCAGTGAAGAGGGTACTGAAGCTTTCTTT

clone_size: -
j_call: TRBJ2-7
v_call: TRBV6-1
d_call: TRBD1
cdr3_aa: CASSEALGDSNYEQYF
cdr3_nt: TGTGCCAGCAGTGAAGCGCTAGGGGACAGTAACTACGAGCAGTACTTC

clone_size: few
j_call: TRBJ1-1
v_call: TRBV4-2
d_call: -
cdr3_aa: CASSQTRDTEAFF
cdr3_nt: TGTGCCAGCAGCCAGACGCGGGACACTGAAGCTTTCTTT

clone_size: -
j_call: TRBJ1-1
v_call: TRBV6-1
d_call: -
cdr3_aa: CASTRQEVKNTEAFF
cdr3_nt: TGTGCCAGCACACGACAGGAGGTTAAGAACACTGAAGCTTTCTTT

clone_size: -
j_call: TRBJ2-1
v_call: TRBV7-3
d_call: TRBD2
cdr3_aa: CASSPRATSGGIDEQFF
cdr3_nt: TGTGCCAGCAGCCCTCGAGCGACTAGCGGGGGGATCGATGAGCAGTTCTTC

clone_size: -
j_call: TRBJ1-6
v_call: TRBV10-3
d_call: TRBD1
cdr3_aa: CAISDRGHSPLHF
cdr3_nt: TGTGCCATCAGTGACAGGGGGCATTCACCCCTCCACTTT

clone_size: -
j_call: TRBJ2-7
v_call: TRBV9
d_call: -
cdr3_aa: CASSVGAGSRNEQYF
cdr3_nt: TGTGCCAGCAGCGTAGGTGCGGGTTCGAGAAACGAGCAGTACTTC

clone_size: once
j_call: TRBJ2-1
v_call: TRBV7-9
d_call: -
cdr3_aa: CASILTGSYNEQFF
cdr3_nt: TGTGCCAGCATCCTGACAGGCTCCTACAATGAGCAGTTCTTC

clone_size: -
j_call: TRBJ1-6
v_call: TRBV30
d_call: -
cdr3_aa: CAWILAGGSSYNSPLHF
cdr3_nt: TGTGCCTGGATTTTGGCAGGTGGGAGCTCCTATAATTCACCCCTCCACTTT

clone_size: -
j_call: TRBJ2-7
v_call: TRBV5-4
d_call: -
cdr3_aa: CASSSVGGYEQYF
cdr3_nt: TGTGCCAGCAGCTCGGTGGGGGGTTACGAGCAGTACTTC